These 29 T cell receptor beta chains were sequenced from one sample in a study of blood T cell repertoires in COVID-19. Measured with immunoSEQ multiplex PCR; TCRdb has only the in-frame clones, and not every one. The repertoire includes about 170,000 clones, over 65% of them detected once, and 4% to 4.5% sits in the top ten. Sequenced material: PBMCs or T cells enriched from blood (not recorded which). Receptors originate from a woman in her 50s who had recovered from COVID-19.

The rearrangement uses TRBV30 and TRBJ1-4; D unresolved. CDR3 length: 13 amino acids. V was shortened by 0 bases and J by 5 bases, with 7 bases between the two germline ends. Germline-derived CDR1 and CDR2 are GTSNPN and SVGIG (reference sequence). This chain's CDR3 is CAWSVTGNEKLFF. CDR3 DNA: TGTGCCTGGAGTGTAACGGGGAATGAAAAACTGTTTTTT.

The gene calls are TRBV10-2 and TRBJ1-1; maybe TRBD1 (5 bases). The CDR3 contains 14 residues. CDR1 and CDR2 from the germline V gene are WSHSY and SAAADI. Trimming pared 4 bases from V and 4 bases from J, leaving 13 bases between. The CDR3 sequence is CASSVEAGGTEAFF. DNA for the CDR3: TGCGCCAGCAGTGTGGAAGCCGGGGGCACTGAAGCTTTCTTT.

This clone was counted between two and nine times. CDR3 sequence: CATSRETSGVQETQYF. Written as DNA, the CDR3 is TGTGCCACCAGCAGAGAAACTAGCGGGGTCCAAGAGACCCAGTACTTC. The genes are TRBV15 and TRBJ2-5; TRBD2 aligns across 10 bases. The CDR3 has 16 amino acids. Germline V gene sequence: CDR1 LNHNV, CDR2 YYDKDF (reference sequence). The V gene end was trimmed by 0 bases and the J gene end by 1 base; junction bases not matched to a gene: 2.

The chain is built from TRBV9 and TRBJ2-5; maybe TRBD2 (5 bases). The germline V gene has CDR1 SGDLS and CDR2 YYNGEE. The V end lost 0 bases, the J end lost 4 bases, and 7 bases lay between the germline ends. The CDR3 runs 13 residues. CDR3 coding DNA: TGTGCCAGCAGCGTAGTTGGAGGAGAGACCCAGTACTTC. Protein: CASSVVGGETQYF.

The chain couples TRBV4-3 to TRBJ1-3; 7 positions agree with TRBD1. This CDR3 spans 19 amino acids. V gave up 4 bases and J gave up 2 bases; unmatched junction bases: 17. CDR1 is LGHNA, CDR2 YSLEER, per germline. DNA of the CDR3: TGCGCCAGCAGCCGAACGACAGGGCTTGGCCACCGGGCTGGAAACACCATATATTTT. This sequence encodes CASSRTTGLGHRAGNTIYF.

The chain is built from TRBV29-1 and TRBJ1-2; D may be TRBD1 (5 bases). This CDR3 comprises 13 residues. Germline V gene data show CDR1 as SQVTM and CDR2 as ANQGSEA. V gave up 3 bases and J gave up 3 bases, with 11 bases separating them. The CDR3 DNA reads as TGCAGCGTTGAGATTGCAGGGCACTATGGCTACACCTTC. Residues: CSVEIAGHYGYTF.

V gene TRBV19 combines with J gene TRBJ1-6, with D tentatively TRBD1 (5 bases). V was shortened by 8 bases and J by 8 bases, with 22 bases between the two germline ends. The CDR3 covers 16 residues. The germline V gene encodes CDR1 LNHDA and CDR2 SQIVND (reference sequence). The CDR3 spells CASQPPGKSNYSPLHF. CDR3 nucleotide sequence: TGTGCCAGTCAACCCCCAGGGAAATCTAATTATTCACCCCTCCACTTT.

This chain connects TRBV6-6 to TRBJ2-4; the match to TRBD2 covers 7 bases. Trimming at V came to 7 bases and at J to 6 bases, leaving 15 bases not matched to a gene. The germline gives CDR1 MNHNY, CDR2 SVGAGI (reference sequence). The CDR3 has 16 residues. CDR3 sequence (DNA): TGTGCCAGCACCGGGACTACCGCGGGGCTGGGAAACATTCAGTACTTC. It translates to CASTGTTAGLGNIQYF.

Remarks on this clone: The same CDR3 can be traced to other DNA sequences in this sample. This chain joins TRBV6-5 and TRBJ1-5; 7 nucleotides match TRBD1. The V and J ends lost 5 bases and 6 bases, in that order; junction bases with no gene match: 4. Germline assignment: CDR1 MNHEY and CDR2 SVGAGI. The CDR3 is made up of 13 amino acids. In DNA, the CDR3 is TGTGCCAGCAGTCGACAGGGAGGTCAGCCCCAGCATTTT. Its translation is CASSRQGGQPQHF.

This sequence joins TRBV3-1 (or the pseudogene TRBV3-2) and TRBJ1-2, with D possibly being TRBD1 (5 bases). Germline lookup yields CDR1 LGHDT and CDR2 YNNKEL (reference sequence). The CDR3 sequence is 12 residues long. V lost 3 bases, J lost 8 bases, and 10 bases lay in between. CDR3 sequence: CASSHAGGGYTF. DNA for the CDR3: TGTGCCAGCAGCCATGCGGGGGGGGGCTACACCTTC.

V is TRBV5-8 and J is TRBJ2-2; TRBD2 matches 14 bases. CDR1 and CDR2 (germline): SGHTS, YDEGEE. This CDR3 has 17 residues. The J segment lost 3 bases and the V segment lost 9 bases, leaving 10 bases of the junction unmatched. CDR3: CATREGLAGAYTGELFF. CDR3 bases: TGTGCCACACGGGAGGGACTAGCGGGAGCTTACACCGGGGAGCTGTTTTTT.

A note on this clone: The junction differs from germline at one of its ends, possibly a read error. The chain joins TRBV6-5 to TRBJ1-2; 7 nucleotides match TRBD1. The germline V gene encodes CDR1 MNHEY and CDR2 SVGAGI. CDR3 length: 16 amino acids. CDR3 sequence reads: CASSSRWNVRQGWPYF. The DNA for the CDR3 is TGTGCCAGCAGTTCTCGATGGAACGTCCGACAGGGATGGCCATACTTC.

The genes are TRBV7-2 and TRBJ1-1; the match to TRBD1 covers 12 bases. This CDR3 is built from 17 residues. The junction had 12 bases not matched to a gene; V was cut back by 4 bases and J by 6 bases. Germline CDR1 is SGHTA and CDR2 is FQGNSA. This CDR3 reads CASSSPGQGARSAEAFF. In DNA, the CDR3 is TGTGCCAGCAGCTCACCGGGACAGGGGGCGAGGTCGGCTGAAGCTTTCTTT. Full variable domain (outside the CDR3, taken from reference TRBV7-2 and TRBJ1-1): GAGVSQSPSNKVTEKGKDVELRCDPISGHTALYWYRQSLGQGLEFLIYFQGNSAPDKSGLPSDRFSAERTGGSVSTLTIQRTQQEDSAVYLCASSSPGQGARSAEAFFGQGTRLTVV.

This clone came up once. The CDR3 region is CASSLSQLDTEAFF. The CDR3 nucleotides are TGTGCCAGCAGTTTATCCCAGTTGGACACTGAAGCTTTCTTT. The V and J genes are TRBV28 and TRBJ1-1, with D uncertain. The germline V and J ends were trimmed by 1 base and 3 bases, with 9 bases remaining between them. The germline gives CDR1 MDHEN, CDR2 SYDVKM. The CDR3 length is 14 residues.

This clone came up once. The chain employs TRBV3-1 (or the pseudogene TRBV3-2) and TRBJ1-1, with D hard to call. The germline CDR1 and CDR2 sequences are LGHDT and YNNKEL (reference sequence). This CDR3 has 13 residues. Trimming removed 7 bases from V and 4 bases from J, with 13 bases in between. CDR3 residues: CASKPTLTTEAFF. CDR3 DNA: TGTGCCAGCAAGCCAACCCTAACCACTGAAGCTTTCTTT.

The genes are TRBV4-1 and TRBJ1-2; maybe TRBD1 (6 bases). CDR1 is MGHRA and CDR2 is YSYEKL in the germline V gene. The CDR3 covers 18 residues. The V end lost 3 bases, the J end lost 4 bases, and 24 bases lay between the germline ends. The CDR3, as DNA: TGCGCCAGCAGCCACCCATGGGGGCCCCGCAGGGGATTCTATGGCTACACCTTC. It is translated as CASSHPWGPRRGFYGYTF.

The genes are TRBV5-6 and TRBJ1-1; 7 positions agree with TRBD1. The CDR3 totals 16 residues. Per germline, CDR1 SGHDT and CDR2 YYEEEE. Trimming removed 4 bases from V and 1 base from J; junction bases left unmatched: 10. Here the CDR3 DNA reads TGTGCCAGCAGCGCAACCTCGGGACAGCAGAACACTGAAGCTTTCTTT. Protein: CASSATSGQQNTEAFF.

V and J are TRBV19 and TRBJ1-5, with D uncertain. Trimming removed 3 bases from V and 6 bases from J, with 12 bases in between. In germline, CDR1 is LNHDA, CDR2 SQIVND (reference sequence). This CDR3 is built from 14 residues. The CDR3 sequence: CASSMGRGRQPQHF. Written as DNA, the CDR3 is TGTGCCAGTAGTATGGGGAGAGGACGTCAGCCCCAGCATTTT.

This sequence joins TRBV29-1 and TRBJ1-6; no reliable D call. From germline, CDR1 is SQVTM and CDR2 ANQGSEA. CDR3 length equals 11 residues. The germline V and J ends were trimmed by 4 bases and 7 bases, with 5 bases remaining between them. CDR3 amino acids: CSVGENSPLHF. The CDR3 DNA follows: TGCAGCGTTGGTGAGAATTCACCCCTCCACTTT.

The chain carries TRBV5-4 and TRBJ2-2; D is uncertain. Germline loops: CDR1 SGHNT, CDR2 YYREEE (reference sequence). The CDR3 consists of 12 residues. V shed 5 bases and J shed 6 bases, with 8 bases lying between them. Here the CDR3 DNA reads TGTGCCAGCAGGCTAGGCCCCGGGGAGCTGTTTTTT. It yields the protein CASRLGPGELFF.

This clone was observed a few times. DNA for the CDR3: TGTGCCAGCAGCCAAAGGGGCACTGAAGCTTTCTTT. Translated: CASSQRGTEAFF. The chain couples TRBV3-1 (or the pseudogene TRBV3-2) to TRBJ1-1; D is perhaps TRBD1 (5 bases). The CDR3 is made up of 12 amino acids. V was pared by 2 bases and J by 4 bases, with 5 bases between. Germline lookup yields CDR1 LGHDT and CDR2 YNNKEL (reference sequence).

This chain uses TRBV5-1 with TRBJ1-3; TRBD1 might be the D (5 bases). Germline assignment: CDR1 SGHRS and CDR2 YFSETQ. V was clipped by 0 bases and J by 4 bases, with 17 bases between them. CDR3 length: 17 amino acids. The CDR3, as DNA: TGCGCCAGCAGCTTGGATCTCAGGGTTGGGCCGGGAAACACCATATATTTT. Translation gives CASSLDLRVGPGNTIYF.

The chain combines TRBV5-5 with TRBJ2-7; D ambiguous. The germline CDR1 and CDR2 sequences are SGHKS and YYEKEE (reference sequence). This CDR3 contains 11 residues. V was shortened by 6 bases and J by 6 bases, with 10 bases between the two germline ends. The CDR3 loop is CASINGFEQYV. CDR3 DNA sequence: TGTGCCAGCATCAACGGGTTCGAGCAGTACGTC.

The rearrangement uses TRBV6-6 and TRBJ1-5; 11 bases match TRBD1. V shed 7 bases and J 3 bases; nucleotides not matched to a gene: 5. This CDR3 region has 15 residues. From germline, CDR1 is MNHNY and CDR2 SVGAGI (reference sequence). CDR3 in amino acids: CASKDRGQNNQPQHF. CDR3 nucleotide sequence: TGTGCCAGCAAGGACAGGGGGCAAAACAATCAGCCCCAGCATTTT.

This clone was seen just once. The chain joins TRBV19 to TRBJ1-4, with a tentative D call TRBD1 (5 bases). Germline V gene data show CDR1 as LNHDA and CDR2 as SQIVND (reference sequence). Trimming stripped 3 bases from V and 5 bases from J, with 13 bases between. The CDR3 loop spans 15 amino acids. The CDR3 DNA sequence: TGTGCCAGTAGTATTGGGGACTCCTCCAATGAAAAACTGTTTTTT. Protein product: CASSIGDSSNEKLFF.

The genes are TRBV28 and TRBJ1-2; possible D gene TRBD1, 6 bases. V was pared by 5 bases and J by 6 bases, with 13 bases between. Per germline, CDR1 MDHEN and CDR2 SYDVKM. This CDR3 spans 13 amino acids. Written as DNA, the CDR3 is TGTGCCAGCAGTCCCTGGACAGCAGATGGCTACACCTTC. It codes for CASSPWTADGYTF.

This chain connects TRBV6-2 or TRBV6-3 to TRBJ2-7, with D perhaps TRBD1 (5 bases). The CDR3 sequence is 15 residues long. V lost 4 bases, J lost 0 bases, and 13 bases lay in between. Germline assignment: CDR1 MNHEY and CDR2 SVGEGT. The CDR3 region has the DNA TGTGCCAGCAGTTCGACAGCCCTAAGCTCCTACGAGCAGTACGTC. It specifies CASSSTALSSYEQYV.

This chain uses TRBV12-3 or TRBV12-4 with TRBJ1-2, with 9 bases fitting TRBD1. This CDR3 has 13 residues. V shed 6 bases, J shed 4 bases, and the junction held 3 bases outside the gene matches. For the CDR3, the DNA is TGTGCCAGCAGGTGGACAGGGGCCTATGGCTACACCTTC. This codes for CASRWTGAYGYTF.

This chain connects TRBV11-2 to TRBJ1-1; 9 bases match TRBD1. CDR3 length: 15 residues. J was trimmed by 1 base and V by 5 bases; bases with no gene match: 5. Per germline, CDR1 SGHAT and CDR2 FQNNGV. This CDR3 is CASSQPGQGNTEAFF. CDR3 coding DNA: TGTGCCAGCAGCCAGCCGGGACAGGGGAACACTGAAGCTTTCTTT.